Detailed here is one TCR beta chain. This entry comes from a study of PD-L1 blockade in urothelial cancer. Germline CDR1 is SGHRS and CDR2 is YFSETQ. The V and J ends lost 1 base and 5 bases, in that order; junction bases with no gene match: 2. The CDR3 runs 15 residues. Only in-frame clones appear in the TCRdb table, and some are missing; sequencing was by immunoSEQ multiplex PCR. The sample lists some 120,000 clones, roughly 83% occurring once. As for time point: pretreatment peripheral blood. This chain connects TRBV5-1 to TRBJ2-2; 10 bases line up with TRBD2. Source: PBMCs, taken around atezolizumab (anti-PD-L1) treatment. This sequence was found in a man aged 50 or older with urothelial cancer. In DNA form, the CDR3 reads TGCGCCAGCAGCTTGAGCGGGAGGGAGACCGGGGAGCTGTTTTTT. Translation gives CASSLSGRETGELFF. Full variable domain (missing parts from reference TRBV5-1 and TRBJ2-2): KAGVTQTPRYLIKTRGQQVTLSCSPISGHRSVSWYQQTPGQGLQFLFEYFSETQRNKGNFPGRFSGRQFSNSRSEMNVSTLELGDSALYLCASSLSGRETGELFFGEGSRLTVL.